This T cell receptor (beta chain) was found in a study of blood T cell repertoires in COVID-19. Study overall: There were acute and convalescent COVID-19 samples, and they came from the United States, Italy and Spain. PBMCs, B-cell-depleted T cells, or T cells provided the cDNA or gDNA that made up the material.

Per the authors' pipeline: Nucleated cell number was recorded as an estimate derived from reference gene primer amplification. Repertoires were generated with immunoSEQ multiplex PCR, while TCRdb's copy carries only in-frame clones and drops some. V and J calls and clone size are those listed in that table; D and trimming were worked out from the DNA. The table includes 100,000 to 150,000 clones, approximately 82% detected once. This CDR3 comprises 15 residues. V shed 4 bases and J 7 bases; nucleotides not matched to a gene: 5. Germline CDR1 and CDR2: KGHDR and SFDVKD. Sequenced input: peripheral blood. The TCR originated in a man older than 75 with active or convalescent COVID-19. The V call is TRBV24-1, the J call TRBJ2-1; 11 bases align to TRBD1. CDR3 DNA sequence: TGTGCCACCAGTGAAGGACAGGGGGCGACTAATGAGCAGTTCTTC. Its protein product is CATSEGQGATNEQFF.